This T cell receptor beta chain is from a study of shared clonotypes between healthy human individuals. At the level of the study: Donors were two women and a few men aged 18 to 49.

As originally analysed: ImmunoSEQ sequences covered only the junction and lacked quality scores; filtering therefore differed. Here immunoSEQ multiplex PCR was the method, and the copy in TCRdb shows in-frame clones only, minus some. D and trimming come from the DNA, and the V and J calls and clone size come from that table. The repertoire consists of some 87,000 clones, with almost 70% occurring once and the leading ten covering about half. The V end was cut by 3 bases, the J end by 3 bases, with 15 bases between. This CDR3 has 15 residues. Germline V gives CDR1 SGHRS, CDR2 YFSETQ. CD45RO+ cells went into CD8 memory alongside CCR7-negative CD45RA+ TemRA cells.

Material: memory CD8+ T cells sorted from blood. Subset described: CD45RO+ cells pooled with CCR7-negative TemRA cells. The V call is TRBV5-1, the J call TRBJ1-2; D not certain. The source of this sequence is a young man in good health. The CDR3 loop reads CASSSLGQPDYGYTF. As DNA, the CDR3 is TGCGCCAGCAGCTCCTTAGGCCAACCGGACTATGGCTACACCTTC.